One and the same sample provided the 9 T cell receptor beta chains below, sequenced in a study of OX40 agonist ivuxolimab in advanced cancers. Using immunoSEQ multiplex PCR, the repertoire was profiled, and TCRdb retains in-frame clones only, with some absent. The sample shows around 41,000 clones, around 85% of them seen only once. The specimen was CD4+ or CD8+ T cells sorted from blood, collected in a trial of the OX40 agonist ivuxolimab. These receptors all come from an adult with an advanced solid tumor such as melanoma, head and neck, liver or kidney cancer.

J is TRBJ1-1 and V is TRBV18, with TRBD1 identical over 7 bases. Trimming at V came to 4 bases and at J to 4 bases, leaving 9 bases not matched to a gene. Germline V gene sequence: CDR1 KGHSH, CDR2 LQKENI. The CDR3 has 15 amino acids. The CDR3 region has the DNA TGTGCCAGCTCACGAGAAGGGGGCGAGGTCACTGAAGCTTTCTTT. This codes for CASSREGGEVTEAFF.

The chain uses TRBV28 and TRBJ1-1; D not resolved. CDR1 and CDR2 from the germline V gene are MDHEN and SYDVKM. V lost 2 bases, J lost 1 base, and 2 bases lay in between. This CDR3 contains 12 residues. As DNA, the CDR3 is TGTGCCAGCAGTTTAACGAACACTGAAGCTTTCTTT. Residues: CASSLTNTEAFF.

J is TRBJ2-1 and V is TRBV6-1; a possible D gene is TRBD1 (7 bases). The germline V gene encodes CDR1 MNHNS and CDR2 SASEGT. The CDR3 spans 14 residues. V was cut by 4 bases and J by 9 bases, with 16 bases left in between. CDR3 DNA sequence: TGTGCCAGCAGTGCAAGGAGGGGGCAGGGTGAGCAGTTCTTC. Translation: CASSARRGQGEQFF.

For the CDR3, the DNA is TGTGCCATCAGTGAGCGGGACAGGGGTAACCACGAGCAGTACTTC. Translating it yields CAISERDRGNHEQYF. The chain joins TRBV10-3 to TRBJ2-7; 10 nucleotides align to TRBD1. This CDR3 comprises 15 residues. V lost 2 bases, J lost 5 bases, and 6 bases stayed unmatched. CDR1 is ENHRY and CDR2 is SYGVKD in the germline V gene.

The V and J genes are TRBV27 and TRBJ2-5; D ambiguous. The CDR3 has 15 residues. Trimming took 5 bases from V and 2 from J, leaving 15 bases between them. Germline V lookup: CDR1 MNHEY, CDR2 SMNVEV (reference sequence). The CDR3 DNA reads as TGTGCCAGCAGTCCCCGACTCCAAACTCAAGAGACCCAGTACTTC. It specifies CASSPRLQTQETQYF.

This clone was seen once. The J gene is TRBJ2-7, the V gene TRBV5-1, with a tentative D call TRBD1 (5 bases). The ends were cut back, 0 bases at V and 0 bases at J, with 10 bases in the middle. The V gene's germline CDR1 is SGHRS and CDR2 YFSETQ. The CDR3 runs 15 residues. CDR3 coding DNA: TGCGCCAGCAGCTTGGCCCCAGGGATCTCCTACGAGCAGTACTTC. Its protein product is CASSLAPGISYEQYF.

This chain links TRBV12-5 with TRBJ2-7, with TRBD2 matching over 11 bases. Germline CDR1 and CDR2: LGHNT and FRNRAP. The CDR3 covers 16 residues. V was pared by 1 base and J by 5 bases, with 7 bases of the junction left unmatched. DNA for the CDR3: TGTGCTAGTGGTTTGGGTTCGGGACTAGCGGTACACGAGCAGTACTTC. Translation: CASGLGSGLAVHEQYF.

The V and J genes are TRBV6-5 and TRBJ2-1; D is ambiguous. V lost 3 bases to trimming and J lost 8 bases, with 17 bases between them. Germline CDR1 is MNHEY and CDR2 is SVGAGI. The length of the CDR3 is 15 residues. The chain's CDR3 is CASSYKAPGAHEQFF. CDR3 bases: TGTGCCAGCAGTTATAAGGCACCAGGCGCTCATGAGCAGTTCTTC.

The rearrangement uses TRBV7-7 and TRBJ2-5; D perhaps matches TRBD2 (6 bases). Germline values: CDR1 SSHAT, CDR2 FNYEAQ (reference sequence). The CDR3 is made up of 11 amino acids. The CDR3 loop is CASGQGETQYF. CDR3 DNA: TGTGCTAGCGGTCAGGGAGAGACCCAGTACTTC.